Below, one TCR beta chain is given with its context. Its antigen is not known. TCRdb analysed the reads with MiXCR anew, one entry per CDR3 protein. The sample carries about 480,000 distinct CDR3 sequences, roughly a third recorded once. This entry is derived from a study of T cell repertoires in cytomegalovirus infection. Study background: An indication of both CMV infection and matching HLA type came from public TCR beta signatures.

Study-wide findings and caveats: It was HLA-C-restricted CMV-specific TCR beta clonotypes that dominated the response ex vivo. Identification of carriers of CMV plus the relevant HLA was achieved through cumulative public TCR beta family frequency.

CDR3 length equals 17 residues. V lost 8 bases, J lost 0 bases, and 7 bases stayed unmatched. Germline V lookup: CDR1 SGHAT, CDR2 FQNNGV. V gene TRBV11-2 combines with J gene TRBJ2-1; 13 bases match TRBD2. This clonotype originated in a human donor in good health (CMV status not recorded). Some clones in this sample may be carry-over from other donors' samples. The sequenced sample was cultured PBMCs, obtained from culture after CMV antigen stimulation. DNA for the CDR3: TGTGCCAGCCGGAGGACTAGCGGGGGAAGCTCCTACAATGAGCAGTTCTTC. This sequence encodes CASRRTSGGSSYNEQFF.